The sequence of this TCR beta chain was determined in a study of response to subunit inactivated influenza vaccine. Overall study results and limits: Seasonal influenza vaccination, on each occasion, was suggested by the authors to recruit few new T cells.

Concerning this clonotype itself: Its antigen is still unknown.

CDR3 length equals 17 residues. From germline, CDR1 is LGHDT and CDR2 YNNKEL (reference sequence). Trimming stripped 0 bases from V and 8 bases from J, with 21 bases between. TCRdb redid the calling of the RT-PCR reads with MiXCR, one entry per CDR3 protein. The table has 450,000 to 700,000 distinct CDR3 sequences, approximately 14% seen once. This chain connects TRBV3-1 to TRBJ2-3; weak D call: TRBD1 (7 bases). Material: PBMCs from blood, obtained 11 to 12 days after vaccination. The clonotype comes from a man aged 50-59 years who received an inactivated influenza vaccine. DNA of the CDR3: TGTGCCAGCAGCCAAGAGGCAGGGGGAGCCTGGAGGGGTACGCAGTATTTT. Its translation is CASSQEAGGAWRGTQYF.